This note documents a single T cell receptor beta chain sequence. Its cognate antigen is unknown. This sample stems from a study of cytomegalovirus exposure and HLA in healthy donors. The PCR had 60 Vbeta and 13 Jbeta primers. Here immunoSEQ multiplex PCR was the method, and the copy in TCRdb shows in-frame clones only, minus some. The sample holds 200,000 to 300,000 clones; approximately 81% are singletons and the top ten take 7% to 9%. CDR3 length equals 13 residues. Germline V gene lookup returns CDR1 SGHRS and CDR2 YFSETQ. Losses at the gene ends were 4 bases for V and 7 bases for J; bases not matched to a gene: 7. Whole-study results and caveats: From TCR beta sequences, most subjects' HLA-A and HLA-B alleles were reportedly predicted accurately. Presence/absence analyses rested on an assumption that sequencing depth was roughly uniform across donors. The study labeled around 160 TCR beta chains cytomegalovirus-associated. HLA restriction was apparent for most CMV-associated TCR beta chains in a later analysis.

Source material: PBMCs. This receptor was obtained from a woman between 55 and 75 years old in good health and CMV-seropositive. The V and J genes are TRBV5-1 and TRBJ2-7; 8 positions match TRBD1. Here the CDR3 DNA reads TGCGCCAGCAGCGTCAGACAGGGGAGGGAGCAGTACTTC. Translated, it gives CASSVRQGREQYF.